This is a list of T cell receptor beta chains from one sample in a study of Ad26.COV2.S vaccination and SARS-CoV-2 variants. The data were produced by immunoSEQ multiplex PCR, yet TCRdb's version contains in-frame clones alone and is incomplete. This table has roughly 380,000 clones, around 89% appearing once. Material: peripheral blood, obtained in a trial of Ad26.COV2.S vaccine versus placebo. The receptors here all came from a person between 18 and 60 years old who received the Ad26.COV2.S COVID-19 vaccine or a placebo. CDR3s include the opening cysteine and the closing phenylalanine or tryptophan. The D gene is left open where the match is weak. Clone size appears in some rows only: once, few, many, or a class for an expanded clone.

v_call: TRBV24-1; clone_size: -; j_call: TRBJ2-5; d_call: TRBD2; cdr3_nt: TGTGCCACCAGTGATTTGGCCACGGGGGGCCAAGAGACCCAGTACTTC; cdr3_aa: CATSDLATGGQETQYF
v_call: TRBV27; clone_size: -; j_call: TRBJ2-3; d_call: TRBD2; cdr3_nt: TGTGCCAGCAGTACCTCGACTAGCGCAGCAGATACGCAGTATTTT; cdr3_aa: CASSTSTSAADTQYF
v_call: TRBV10-3; clone_size: -; j_call: TRBJ1-1; d_call: TRBD1; cdr3_nt: TGTGCCATCGACGACAGGGGGCTAAGGCCGAACACTGAAGCTTTCTTT; cdr3_aa: CAIDDRGLRPNTEAFF
v_call: TRBV4-2; clone_size: once; j_call: TRBJ2-1; d_call: TRBD2; cdr3_nt: TGTGCCAGCAGCCATGTCAGCGGGGGGATTGACAATGAGCAGTTCTTC; cdr3_aa: CASSHVSGGIDNEQFF
v_call: TRBV7-3; clone_size: -; j_call: TRBJ1-1; d_call: -; cdr3_nt: TGTGCCAGCAGCTTAAATGCGGGGCTGGGCACTGAAGCTTTCTTT; cdr3_aa: CASSLNAGLGTEAFF
v_call: TRBV6-5; clone_size: -; j_call: TRBJ1-4; d_call: TRBD1; cdr3_nt: TGTGCCAGCAGCTTACTTCAGGGGGCTGCTGAAAAACTGTTTTTT; cdr3_aa: CASSLLQGAAEKLFF
v_call: TRBV12-2; clone_size: -; j_call: TRBJ2-7; d_call: -; cdr3_nt: TGTGCAAGTCGCACGCATGGGCAGGGCACTAACGACTACGAGCAGTACTTC; cdr3_aa: CASRTHGQGTNDYEQYF
v_call: TRBV10-3; clone_size: once; j_call: TRBJ1-2; d_call: -; cdr3_nt: TGTGCCATCAGTGAACCCTCCTATGGCTACACCTTC; cdr3_aa: CAISEPSYGYTF
v_call: TRBV27; clone_size: -; j_call: TRBJ1-1; d_call: -; cdr3_nt: TGTGCCAGCAGTTTCAACGGACGGTTCACTGAAGCTTTCTTT; cdr3_aa: CASSFNGRFTEAFF
v_call: TRBV9; clone_size: -; j_call: TRBJ1-2; d_call: -; cdr3_nt: TGTGCCAGCAGCGTAGAACACAGGAGAAACTATGGCTACACCTTC; cdr3_aa: CASSVEHRRNYGYTF
v_call: TRBV5-4; clone_size: -; j_call: TRBJ1-2; d_call: -; cdr3_nt: TGTGCCAGCAGCTTGGGCAGCCCCGTCTATGGCTACACCTTC; cdr3_aa: CASSLGSPVYGYTF
v_call: TRBV7-2; clone_size: -; j_call: TRBJ2-5; d_call: -; cdr3_nt: TGTGCCAGCAGCTTATGGGGCCGAGGGGGGACGTACCAAGAGACCCAGTACTTC; cdr3_aa: CASSLWGRGGTYQETQYF
v_call: TRBV19; clone_size: -; j_call: TRBJ1-4; d_call: -; cdr3_nt: TGTGCCAGTGGCCAGGACAGTACCGACGAAAAACTGTTTTTT; cdr3_aa: CASGQDSTDEKLFF
v_call: TRBV28; clone_size: -; j_call: TRBJ1-5; d_call: -; cdr3_nt: TGTGCCAGCAGTTTCCCCGGCGGGGGAGAAAGCAATCAGCCCCAGCATTTT; cdr3_aa: CASSFPGGGESNQPQHF
v_call: TRBV5-8; clone_size: -; j_call: TRBJ2-1; d_call: TRBD1; cdr3_nt: TGTGCCAGCAGCTCACCGGGACAGGGGGCTGGCAATGAGCAGTTCTTC; cdr3_aa: CASSSPGQGAGNEQFF
v_call: TRBV4-3; clone_size: -; j_call: TRBJ2-1; d_call: TRBD1; cdr3_nt: TGCGCCAGCAGCCAAGATGGGTGGCCGGGACAGGGGGTCAATGAGCAGTTCTTC; cdr3_aa: CASSQDGWPGQGVNEQFF
v_call: TRBV7-6; clone_size: -; j_call: TRBJ2-3; d_call: -; cdr3_nt: TGTGCCAGCAGCTTAGTGGACCAGCCCCCAGATACGCAGTATTTT; cdr3_aa: CASSLVDQPPDTQYF
v_call: TRBV7-2; clone_size: -; j_call: TRBJ1-3; d_call: -; cdr3_nt: TGTGCCAGCAGCTTAGATGCAGGGACTGGAAACACCATATATTTT; cdr3_aa: CASSLDAGTGNTIYF
v_call: TRBV27; clone_size: -; j_call: TRBJ2-3; d_call: -; cdr3_nt: TGTGCCAGCAGTTTATATCTCACAGATACGCAGTATTTT; cdr3_aa: CASSLYLTDTQYF
v_call: TRBV6-2/TRBV6-3; clone_size: -; j_call: TRBJ2-2; d_call: -; cdr3_nt: TGTGCCAGCAGTTACCGCCGTGACTCGGCTGGGGAGCTGTTTTTT; cdr3_aa: CASSYRRDSAGELFF
v_call: TRBV9; clone_size: -; j_call: TRBJ2-1; d_call: TRBD2; cdr3_nt: TGTGCCAGCAGCCCGAGCGGGGGGGATCATGGTGAGCAGTTCTTC; cdr3_aa: CASSPSGGDHGEQFF
v_call: TRBV19; clone_size: -; j_call: TRBJ1-2; d_call: -; cdr3_nt: TGTGCCAGTAGTATAGGTACAGGGAACTATGGCTACACCTTC; cdr3_aa: CASSIGTGNYGYTF
v_call: TRBV28; clone_size: -; j_call: TRBJ2-7; d_call: TRBD1; cdr3_nt: TGTGCCAGCATCTCGGACAGGGGGCAAACCTACGAGCAGTACTTC; cdr3_aa: CASISDRGQTYEQYF
v_call: TRBV4-2; clone_size: -; j_call: TRBJ1-2; d_call: -; cdr3_nt: TGTGCCAGCAGCCAAGATTCGGCGGGGCGAGTGAATGGCTACACCTTC; cdr3_aa: CASSQDSAGRVNGYTF
v_call: TRBV6-4; clone_size: -; j_call: TRBJ2-2; d_call: -; cdr3_nt: TGTGCCAGCAGTGAGGGGGGCGTAGAGACCGGGGAGCTGTTTTTT; cdr3_aa: CASSEGGVETGELFF
v_call: TRBV24-1; clone_size: -; j_call: TRBJ1-2; d_call: -; cdr3_nt: TGTGCCACCAGTGAGGGGAGTCGATATGGCTACACCTTC; cdr3_aa: CATSEGSRYGYTF
v_call: TRBV6-2/TRBV6-3; clone_size: -; j_call: TRBJ2-3; d_call: -; cdr3_nt: TGTGCCAGCAGTTATCCACAAAGGAGGCTCACAGATACGCAGTATTTT; cdr3_aa: CASSYPQRRLTDTQYF
v_call: TRBV9; clone_size: -; j_call: TRBJ2-1; d_call: TRBD1; cdr3_nt: TGTGCCAGCAGCGCGGGACAGTCATACAATGAGCAGTTCTTC; cdr3_aa: CASSAGQSYNEQFF
v_call: TRBV24-1; clone_size: -; j_call: TRBJ1-2; d_call: TRBD1; cdr3_nt: TGTGCCACCAGTGCCCGCTCAACCGGGACAGACTATGGCTACACCTTC; cdr3_aa: CATSARSTGTDYGYTF
v_call: TRBV7-6; clone_size: -; j_call: TRBJ1-6; d_call: TRBD1; cdr3_nt: TGTGCCAGCAGCTTATGGGACAGTGGTTCACCCCTCCACTTT; cdr3_aa: CASSLWDSGSPLHF
v_call: TRBV5-1; clone_size: -; j_call: TRBJ1-4; d_call: -; cdr3_nt: TGCGCCAGCAGAGGACGCCTCGATGCGCGAGGGGTACAAGAAAAACTGTTTTTT; cdr3_aa: CASRGRLDARGVQEKLFF
v_call: TRBV19; clone_size: many; j_call: TRBJ1-1; d_call: -; cdr3_nt: TGTGCCAGTAAGGGGGTCGGGGAAGCTTTCTTT; cdr3_aa: CASKGVGEAFF
v_call: TRBV7-3; clone_size: -; j_call: TRBJ2-2; d_call: TRBD1; cdr3_nt: TGTGCCAGCAGCTTAAGACGGGGGACAGGATTGACCGGGGAGCTGTTTTTT; cdr3_aa: CASSLRRGTGLTGELFF
v_call: TRBV7-2; clone_size: -; j_call: TRBJ1-6; d_call: TRBD1; cdr3_nt: TGTGCCAGCAGCCCCGGGACAGCGTATGGGGATTCACCCCTCCACTTT; cdr3_aa: CASSPGTAYGDSPLHF
v_call: TRBV30; clone_size: -; j_call: TRBJ2-3; d_call: -; cdr3_nt: TGTGCCTGGAGTCCCGGAGGGACAGATACGCAGTATTTT; cdr3_aa: CAWSPGGTDTQYF
v_call: TRBV30; clone_size: -; j_call: TRBJ1-2; d_call: -; cdr3_nt: TGTGCCTGGAGGGCAGACAGGAACGGCTACACCTTC; cdr3_aa: CAWRADRNGYTF
v_call: TRBV5-1; clone_size: -; j_call: TRBJ2-3; d_call: -; cdr3_nt: TGCGCCAGCAGCTTGGTGTCGCCCGGGGGATCAGATACGCAGTATTTT; cdr3_aa: CASSLVSPGGSDTQYF
v_call: TRBV19; clone_size: -; j_call: TRBJ2-2; d_call: TRBD1; cdr3_nt: TGTGCCAGTAGTATGGCCGGGACAGGGTCGCCCGGGGAGCTGTTTTTT; cdr3_aa: CASSMAGTGSPGELFF
v_call: TRBV7-9; clone_size: -; j_call: TRBJ1-4; d_call: -; cdr3_nt: TGTGCCAGCAGCTTAGAGGGCGTCACTAATGAAAAACTGTTTTTT; cdr3_aa: CASSLEGVTNEKLFF
v_call: TRBV19; clone_size: -; j_call: TRBJ2-7; d_call: TRBD2; cdr3_nt: TGTGCCAGTAGTAGGACTAGCGGGCCAAACGAGCAGTACTTC; cdr3_aa: CASSRTSGPNEQYF
v_call: TRBV11-2; clone_size: -; j_call: TRBJ1-2; d_call: -; cdr3_nt: TGTGCCAGCAGCGAAACCGGGACATTCAGTGGCTACACCTTC; cdr3_aa: CASSETGTFSGYTF
v_call: TRBV18; clone_size: -; j_call: TRBJ1-5; d_call: -; cdr3_nt: TGTGCCAGCTCACCATCGGCAGCTTATAGCAATCAGCCCCAGCATTTT; cdr3_aa: CASSPSAAYSNQPQHF
v_call: TRBV5-6; clone_size: -; j_call: TRBJ1-2; d_call: -; cdr3_nt: TGTGCCAGCAGTTTAGGACAGAGTAACTATGGCTACACCTTC; cdr3_aa: CASSLGQSNYGYTF
v_call: TRBV7-6; clone_size: few; j_call: TRBJ1-1; d_call: TRBD1; cdr3_nt: TGTGCCAGCAGCAGCCTGACAGGGGGATATACTGAAGCTTTCTTT; cdr3_aa: CASSSLTGGYTEAFF
v_call: TRBV28; clone_size: -; j_call: TRBJ1-4; d_call: -; cdr3_nt: TGTGCCAGCAGCCTAGCGGGGGTTACTAATGAAAAACTGTTTTTT; cdr3_aa: CASSLAGVTNEKLFF
v_call: TRBV9; clone_size: -; j_call: TRBJ2-7; d_call: TRBD1; cdr3_nt: TGTGCCAGCAGCGAGGGGCCCGGGACAGGGGCCGCAGACGAGCAGTACTTC; cdr3_aa: CASSEGPGTGAADEQYF
v_call: TRBV11-3; clone_size: -; j_call: TRBJ2-2; d_call: -; cdr3_nt: TGTGCCAGCAGCCGCCGCAGGGGTGACACCGGGGAGCTGTTTTTT; cdr3_aa: CASSRRRGDTGELFF
v_call: TRBV6-6; clone_size: few; j_call: TRBJ1-6; d_call: -; cdr3_nt: TGTGCCAGCAGTTGGCGGACAGAGCCTAATTCACCCCTCCACTTT; cdr3_aa: CASSWRTEPNSPLHF
v_call: TRBV24-1; clone_size: -; j_call: TRBJ2-7; d_call: -; cdr3_nt: TGTGCCACCAGTGATCCCTGGGACAAGTCCTACGAGCAGTACTTC; cdr3_aa: CATSDPWDKSYEQYF
v_call: TRBV6-2/TRBV6-3; clone_size: -; j_call: TRBJ2-2; d_call: -; cdr3_nt: TGTGCCAGCAGTTACTCGCCCGTTATTACCGGGGAGCTGTTTTTT; cdr3_aa: CASSYSPVITGELFF
v_call: TRBV27; clone_size: -; j_call: TRBJ1-2; d_call: -; cdr3_nt: TGTGCCAGCAGTTTTGAGGGCTCGAACTATGGCTACACCTTC; cdr3_aa: CASSFEGSNYGYTF
v_call: TRBV13; clone_size: -; j_call: TRBJ1-2; d_call: TRBD1; cdr3_nt: TGTGCCAGCAGCTCAGGGACAGCTAACTATGGCTACACCTTC; cdr3_aa: CASSSGTANYGYTF
v_call: TRBV6-2/TRBV6-3; clone_size: -; j_call: TRBJ2-4; d_call: TRBD1; cdr3_nt: TGTGCCAGCAGCCAAACAGGGGTTTCTGGCAAAAACATTCAGTACTTC; cdr3_aa: CASSQTGVSGKNIQYF
v_call: TRBV6-4; clone_size: -; j_call: TRBJ1-4; d_call: -; cdr3_nt: TGTGCCAGCTCGTACAGGGAGATCGCAACTAATGAAAAACTGTTTTTT; cdr3_aa: CASSYREIATNEKLFF
v_call: TRBV7-9; clone_size: -; j_call: TRBJ1-4; d_call: TRBD1; cdr3_nt: TGTGCCAGCAGCTCCGCAGGGGGTGGTGAAAAACTGTTTTTT; cdr3_aa: CASSSAGGGEKLFF
v_call: TRBV4-1; clone_size: -; j_call: TRBJ1-5; d_call: -; cdr3_nt: TGCGCCAGCAGCCAGGCCCAGGGCCGCGGTCAGCCCCAGCATTTT; cdr3_aa: CASSQAQGRGQPQHF
v_call: TRBV11-2; clone_size: -; j_call: TRBJ2-3; d_call: -; cdr3_nt: TGTGCCAGCAGCTTAGTTGGAGGGACGAGTGGCACAGATACGCAGTATTTT; cdr3_aa: CASSLVGGTSGTDTQYF
v_call: TRBV7-9; clone_size: -; j_call: TRBJ1-1; d_call: -; cdr3_nt: TGTGCCAGCAGCCCCAGCGGGGAAGCTTTCTTT; cdr3_aa: CASSPSGEAFF
v_call: TRBV7-9; clone_size: -; j_call: TRBJ2-7; d_call: -; cdr3_nt: TGTGCCAGCAGCTTAGTGGCCTACGAGCAGTACTTC; cdr3_aa: CASSLVAYEQYF
v_call: TRBV18; clone_size: -; j_call: TRBJ2-7; d_call: TRBD1; cdr3_nt: TGTGCCAGCTCACCACCGACAGGGGGGGGATCCTACGAGCAGTACTTC; cdr3_aa: CASSPPTGGGSYEQYF